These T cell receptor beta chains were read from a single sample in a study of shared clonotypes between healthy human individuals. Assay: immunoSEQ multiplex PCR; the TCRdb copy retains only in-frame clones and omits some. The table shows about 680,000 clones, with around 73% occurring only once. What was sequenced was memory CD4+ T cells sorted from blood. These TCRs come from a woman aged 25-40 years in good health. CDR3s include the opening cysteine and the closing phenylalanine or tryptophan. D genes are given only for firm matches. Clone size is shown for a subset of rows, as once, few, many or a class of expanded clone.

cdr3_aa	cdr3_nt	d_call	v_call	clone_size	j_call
CASSLTSGSSYNEQFF	TGCGCCAGCAGCTTAACCAGCGGGAGTTCCTACAATGAGCAGTTCTTC	TRBD2	TRBV5-1	NA	TRBJ2-1
CASSEGTLSYEQYF	TGTGCCAGCAGTGAAGGGACCCTTTCTTACGAGCAGTACTTC	NA	TRBV2	NA	TRBJ2-7
CASSQRGTEAFF	TGTGCCAGCAGCCAGAGGGGTACTGAAGCTTTCTTT	NA	TRBV21-1	NA	TRBJ1-1
CSVRQGLAGELFF	TGCAGCGTCCGACAGGGGCTGGCCGGGGAGCTGTTTTTT	TRBD1	TRBV29-1	few	TRBJ2-2
CASSRTVSGNTIYF	TGTGCCAGCAGTCGAACAGTCTCTGGAAACACCATATATTTT	NA	TRBV2	many	TRBJ1-3
CSGSGPAGYTF	TGCAGCGGGTCGGGTCCGGCTGGCTACACCTTC	NA	TRBV29-1	NA	TRBJ1-2
CASSLPDRDTQPQHF	TGTGCCAGCAGCTTGCCGGACAGGGATACCCAGCCCCAGCATTTT	TRBD1	TRBV5-4	NA	TRBJ1-5
CASSISRENGYTF	TGTGCCAGTAGTATCTCCAGGGAGAATGGCTACACCTTC	NA	TRBV19	NA	TRBJ1-2
CASSVGQGTGELFF	TGTGCCAGCAGCGTGGGACAGGGAACCGGGGAGCTGTTTTTT	TRBD1	TRBV9	NA	TRBJ2-2
CASSIIAGGDNEQFF	TGTGCCAGCAGCATTATAGCGGGAGGGGACAATGAGCAGTTCTTC	TRBD2	TRBV9	few	TRBJ2-1
CARPRGRFYGYTF	TGTGCCCGCCCCCGGGGGAGGTTCTATGGCTACACCTTC	NA	TRBV6-9	few	TRBJ1-2
CASSPLGPRAGGYEQYF	TGCGCCAGCAGCCCGTTAGGCCCTCGGGCAGGGGGCTACGAGCAGTACTTC	TRBD1	TRBV5-1	NA	TRBJ2-7
CASSSDRGSYNEQFF	TGCGCCAGCAGCTCCGACAGGGGGTCCTACAATGAGCAGTTCTTC	TRBD1	TRBV5-1	few	TRBJ2-1
CASSLGTSGSFHEQYF	TGTGCCAGCAGCTTGGGGACTAGCGGGAGTTTCCACGAGCAGTACTTC	TRBD2	TRBV11-2	NA	TRBJ2-7
CASSPGNRFAGGVDTQYF	TGTGCCAGCAGCCCGGGGAATAGATTCGCGGGAGGGGTAGATACGCAGTATTTT	TRBD2	TRBV4-2	NA	TRBJ2-3
CASRGTSGRVNTGELFF	TGTGCCAGCAGAGGGACTAGCGGAAGGGTGAACACCGGGGAGCTGTTTTTT	TRBD2	TRBV28	NA	TRBJ2-2
CASSPRGWGSNEQFF	TGTGCCAGCAGCCCGAGGGGTTGGGGTTCCAATGAGCAGTTCTTC	NA	TRBV7-9	NA	TRBJ2-1
CASRETGPTSAFF	TGTGCCAGCAGGGAGACAGGGCCTACCTCTGCTTTCTTT	TRBD1	TRBV6-1	NA	TRBJ1-1
CASSTAVWSSTDTQYF	TGTGCCAGCTCAACCGCAGTATGGTCTAGCACAGATACGCAGTATTTT	NA	TRBV18	NA	TRBJ2-3
CAWSVIGLTYEQYF	TGTGCCTGGAGTGTAATCGGGCTTACCTACGAGCAGTACTTC	NA	TRBV30	NA	TRBJ2-7
CASSLEGGASGNTIYF	TGTGCCAGCAGCTTAGAGGGGGGCGCATCTGGAAACACCATATATTTT	NA	TRBV11-1	NA	TRBJ1-3
CASSVVPRPKGEQFF	TGTGCCAGCAGCGTAGTGCCCCGGCCGAAGGGTGAGCAGTTCTTC	NA	TRBV9	few	TRBJ2-1
CAWGSGRPEQYF	TGTGCCTGGGGCTCGGGGAGGCCCGAGCAGTACTTC	NA	TRBV30	NA	TRBJ2-7
CACSQGLVSDEQYF	TGTGCCTGTTCCCAAGGATTAGTTTCCGACGAGCAGTACTTC	NA	TRBV30	few	TRBJ2-7
CASRGEGRGFNQPQHF	TGTGCCAGCAGGGGCGAGGGAAGGGGATTCAATCAGCCCCAGCATTTT	NA	TRBV2	NA	TRBJ1-5
CASSQTGTLFVQYF	TGTGCCAGCAGCCAAACTGGGACCCTCTTTGTGCAGTACTTC	NA	TRBV5-6	once	TRBJ2-7
CATSRDPAGEQFF	TGTGCCACCAGCAGAGATCCCGCCGGGGAGCAGTTCTTC	NA	TRBV15	NA	TRBJ2-1
CASQRGYTGELFF	TGTGCCAGCCAACGGGGGTACACCGGGGAGCTGTTTTTT	NA	TRBV28	few	TRBJ2-2
CASSLNAQPQHF	TGTGCCAGCAGCCTCAATGCGCAGCCCCAGCATTTT	NA	TRBV7-9	NA	TRBJ1-5